These 8 T cell receptor beta chains were all obtained from the same sample, sequenced in a study of beta chain features in type 1 diabetes. Their antigen targets remain unknown. General study results and limits: Type 1 diabetes patients showed a moderate but significant shortening of TCRB CDR3s in all four CD4+ subsets.

What was sequenced were expressed TCRB transcripts, since all of the isolated RNA had been reverse transcribed. Using immunoSEQ multiplex PCR, the repertoire was profiled, and TCRdb retains in-frame clones only, with some absent. Of a few hundred thousand clones listed, about 12% were seen once; the top ten hold about 0.01%. What was sequenced was naive CD4+ T cells from blood. These receptors were obtained from a woman between 18 and 29 years old with type 1 diabetes.

This clone turned up a few times. The chain uses TRBV9 and TRBJ1-5; possibly TRBD1 for D (5 bases). Germline CDR1 is SGDLS and CDR2 is YYNGEE. V was shortened by 3 bases and J by 5 bases, with 9 bases between the two germline ends. The CDR3 has 13 amino acids. The CDR3 DNA reads as TGTGCCAGCAGCGCCACAGGTCATCAGCCCCAGCATTTT. Its protein product is CASSATGHQPQHF.

This clone has just one count. The V call is TRBV18, the J call TRBJ1-2; D ambiguous. CDR3 length: 13 amino acids. V was trimmed by 2 bases and J by 4 bases, leaving 8 bases between them. From germline, CDR1 is KGHSH and CDR2 LQKENI. CDR3 loop: CASSPNGGYGYTF. CDR3 coding DNA: TGTGCCAGCTCACCAAACGGTGGCTATGGCTACACCTTC.

CDR3 DNA sequence: TGTGCCAGCAGCCGGGACAGGACACAAGAGACCCAGTACTTC. Amino acid sequence: CASSRDRTQETQYF. This rearrangement joins TRBV7-2 to TRBJ2-5; 8 bases are shared with TRBD1. The CDR3 totals 14 residues. In germline, CDR1 is SGHTA, CDR2 FQGNSA. Trimming cost V 5 bases and J 2 bases; bases outside gene matches: 4. Full variable domain (missing parts from reference TRBV7-2 and TRBJ2-5): GAGVSQSPSNKVTEKGKDVELRCDPISGHTALYWYRQSLGQGLEFLIYFQGNSAPDKSGLPSDRFSAERTGGSVSTLTIQRTQQEDSAVYLCASSRDRTQETQYFGPGTRLLVL.

This clone was detected a few times. This chain connects TRBV5-1 to TRBJ1-1, with 12 bases identical to TRBD1. The junction had 7 bases not matched to a gene; V was cut back by 0 bases and J by 4 bases. Germline CDR1 is SGHRS and CDR2 is YFSETQ. CDR3 size: 17 residues. CDR3 bases: TGCGCCAGCAGCTTGGGGGGACAGGGGGCATCGGCCACTGAAGCTTTCTTT. As protein: CASSLGGQGASATEAFF.

The rearrangement links TRBV28 to TRBJ2-1; 8 nucleotides align to TRBD1. J lost 0 bases, V lost 3 bases, and 13 bases had no gene match. The CDR3 has 19 amino acids. Germline V gives CDR1 MDHEN, CDR2 SYDVKM. For the CDR3, the DNA is TGTGCCAGCAGTTTGGGTGTGGCAGGGGGCAAGAGCTCCTACAATGAGCAGTTCTTC. This sequence encodes CASSLGVAGGKSSYNEQFF.

This clone was detected only a few times. The rearrangement links TRBV4-3 to TRBJ1-1, with unresolved D. Germline V CDR1 and CDR2: LGHNA, YSLEER. The CDR3 length is 15 residues. V lost 0 bases to trimming and J lost 3 bases, with 11 bases between them. The chain's CDR3 is CASSQEPGRDTEAFF. CDR3 in DNA: TGCGCCAGCAGCCAAGAACCGGGGAGGGACACTGAAGCTTTCTTT.

As regards this clone: The identical CDR3 is also encoded by other nucleotide sequences in the sample. The chain recombines TRBV29-1 with TRBJ1-5; D gene unclear. Germline values: CDR1 SQVTM, CDR2 ANQGSEA. The CDR3 loop spans 12 amino acids. Between the trimmed V and J ends, which lost 4 bases and 8 bases, there was a span of 12 bases. The CDR3 here is CSVGEGRKPQHF. The CDR3 DNA reads TGCAGCGTTGGGGAGGGTCGGAAGCCCCAGCATTTT.

The chain recombines TRBV18 with TRBJ1-1; 7 bases are a match to TRBD1. Germline loops: CDR1 KGHSH, CDR2 LQKENI. The length of the CDR3 is 15 residues. V shed 6 bases, J shed 8 bases, and the junction held 15 bases outside the gene matches. For the CDR3, the DNA is TGTGCCAGCTCCCCTGGTACAGGGGCGTCAGCCGAAGCTTTCTTT. It is translated as CASSPGTGASAEAFF.